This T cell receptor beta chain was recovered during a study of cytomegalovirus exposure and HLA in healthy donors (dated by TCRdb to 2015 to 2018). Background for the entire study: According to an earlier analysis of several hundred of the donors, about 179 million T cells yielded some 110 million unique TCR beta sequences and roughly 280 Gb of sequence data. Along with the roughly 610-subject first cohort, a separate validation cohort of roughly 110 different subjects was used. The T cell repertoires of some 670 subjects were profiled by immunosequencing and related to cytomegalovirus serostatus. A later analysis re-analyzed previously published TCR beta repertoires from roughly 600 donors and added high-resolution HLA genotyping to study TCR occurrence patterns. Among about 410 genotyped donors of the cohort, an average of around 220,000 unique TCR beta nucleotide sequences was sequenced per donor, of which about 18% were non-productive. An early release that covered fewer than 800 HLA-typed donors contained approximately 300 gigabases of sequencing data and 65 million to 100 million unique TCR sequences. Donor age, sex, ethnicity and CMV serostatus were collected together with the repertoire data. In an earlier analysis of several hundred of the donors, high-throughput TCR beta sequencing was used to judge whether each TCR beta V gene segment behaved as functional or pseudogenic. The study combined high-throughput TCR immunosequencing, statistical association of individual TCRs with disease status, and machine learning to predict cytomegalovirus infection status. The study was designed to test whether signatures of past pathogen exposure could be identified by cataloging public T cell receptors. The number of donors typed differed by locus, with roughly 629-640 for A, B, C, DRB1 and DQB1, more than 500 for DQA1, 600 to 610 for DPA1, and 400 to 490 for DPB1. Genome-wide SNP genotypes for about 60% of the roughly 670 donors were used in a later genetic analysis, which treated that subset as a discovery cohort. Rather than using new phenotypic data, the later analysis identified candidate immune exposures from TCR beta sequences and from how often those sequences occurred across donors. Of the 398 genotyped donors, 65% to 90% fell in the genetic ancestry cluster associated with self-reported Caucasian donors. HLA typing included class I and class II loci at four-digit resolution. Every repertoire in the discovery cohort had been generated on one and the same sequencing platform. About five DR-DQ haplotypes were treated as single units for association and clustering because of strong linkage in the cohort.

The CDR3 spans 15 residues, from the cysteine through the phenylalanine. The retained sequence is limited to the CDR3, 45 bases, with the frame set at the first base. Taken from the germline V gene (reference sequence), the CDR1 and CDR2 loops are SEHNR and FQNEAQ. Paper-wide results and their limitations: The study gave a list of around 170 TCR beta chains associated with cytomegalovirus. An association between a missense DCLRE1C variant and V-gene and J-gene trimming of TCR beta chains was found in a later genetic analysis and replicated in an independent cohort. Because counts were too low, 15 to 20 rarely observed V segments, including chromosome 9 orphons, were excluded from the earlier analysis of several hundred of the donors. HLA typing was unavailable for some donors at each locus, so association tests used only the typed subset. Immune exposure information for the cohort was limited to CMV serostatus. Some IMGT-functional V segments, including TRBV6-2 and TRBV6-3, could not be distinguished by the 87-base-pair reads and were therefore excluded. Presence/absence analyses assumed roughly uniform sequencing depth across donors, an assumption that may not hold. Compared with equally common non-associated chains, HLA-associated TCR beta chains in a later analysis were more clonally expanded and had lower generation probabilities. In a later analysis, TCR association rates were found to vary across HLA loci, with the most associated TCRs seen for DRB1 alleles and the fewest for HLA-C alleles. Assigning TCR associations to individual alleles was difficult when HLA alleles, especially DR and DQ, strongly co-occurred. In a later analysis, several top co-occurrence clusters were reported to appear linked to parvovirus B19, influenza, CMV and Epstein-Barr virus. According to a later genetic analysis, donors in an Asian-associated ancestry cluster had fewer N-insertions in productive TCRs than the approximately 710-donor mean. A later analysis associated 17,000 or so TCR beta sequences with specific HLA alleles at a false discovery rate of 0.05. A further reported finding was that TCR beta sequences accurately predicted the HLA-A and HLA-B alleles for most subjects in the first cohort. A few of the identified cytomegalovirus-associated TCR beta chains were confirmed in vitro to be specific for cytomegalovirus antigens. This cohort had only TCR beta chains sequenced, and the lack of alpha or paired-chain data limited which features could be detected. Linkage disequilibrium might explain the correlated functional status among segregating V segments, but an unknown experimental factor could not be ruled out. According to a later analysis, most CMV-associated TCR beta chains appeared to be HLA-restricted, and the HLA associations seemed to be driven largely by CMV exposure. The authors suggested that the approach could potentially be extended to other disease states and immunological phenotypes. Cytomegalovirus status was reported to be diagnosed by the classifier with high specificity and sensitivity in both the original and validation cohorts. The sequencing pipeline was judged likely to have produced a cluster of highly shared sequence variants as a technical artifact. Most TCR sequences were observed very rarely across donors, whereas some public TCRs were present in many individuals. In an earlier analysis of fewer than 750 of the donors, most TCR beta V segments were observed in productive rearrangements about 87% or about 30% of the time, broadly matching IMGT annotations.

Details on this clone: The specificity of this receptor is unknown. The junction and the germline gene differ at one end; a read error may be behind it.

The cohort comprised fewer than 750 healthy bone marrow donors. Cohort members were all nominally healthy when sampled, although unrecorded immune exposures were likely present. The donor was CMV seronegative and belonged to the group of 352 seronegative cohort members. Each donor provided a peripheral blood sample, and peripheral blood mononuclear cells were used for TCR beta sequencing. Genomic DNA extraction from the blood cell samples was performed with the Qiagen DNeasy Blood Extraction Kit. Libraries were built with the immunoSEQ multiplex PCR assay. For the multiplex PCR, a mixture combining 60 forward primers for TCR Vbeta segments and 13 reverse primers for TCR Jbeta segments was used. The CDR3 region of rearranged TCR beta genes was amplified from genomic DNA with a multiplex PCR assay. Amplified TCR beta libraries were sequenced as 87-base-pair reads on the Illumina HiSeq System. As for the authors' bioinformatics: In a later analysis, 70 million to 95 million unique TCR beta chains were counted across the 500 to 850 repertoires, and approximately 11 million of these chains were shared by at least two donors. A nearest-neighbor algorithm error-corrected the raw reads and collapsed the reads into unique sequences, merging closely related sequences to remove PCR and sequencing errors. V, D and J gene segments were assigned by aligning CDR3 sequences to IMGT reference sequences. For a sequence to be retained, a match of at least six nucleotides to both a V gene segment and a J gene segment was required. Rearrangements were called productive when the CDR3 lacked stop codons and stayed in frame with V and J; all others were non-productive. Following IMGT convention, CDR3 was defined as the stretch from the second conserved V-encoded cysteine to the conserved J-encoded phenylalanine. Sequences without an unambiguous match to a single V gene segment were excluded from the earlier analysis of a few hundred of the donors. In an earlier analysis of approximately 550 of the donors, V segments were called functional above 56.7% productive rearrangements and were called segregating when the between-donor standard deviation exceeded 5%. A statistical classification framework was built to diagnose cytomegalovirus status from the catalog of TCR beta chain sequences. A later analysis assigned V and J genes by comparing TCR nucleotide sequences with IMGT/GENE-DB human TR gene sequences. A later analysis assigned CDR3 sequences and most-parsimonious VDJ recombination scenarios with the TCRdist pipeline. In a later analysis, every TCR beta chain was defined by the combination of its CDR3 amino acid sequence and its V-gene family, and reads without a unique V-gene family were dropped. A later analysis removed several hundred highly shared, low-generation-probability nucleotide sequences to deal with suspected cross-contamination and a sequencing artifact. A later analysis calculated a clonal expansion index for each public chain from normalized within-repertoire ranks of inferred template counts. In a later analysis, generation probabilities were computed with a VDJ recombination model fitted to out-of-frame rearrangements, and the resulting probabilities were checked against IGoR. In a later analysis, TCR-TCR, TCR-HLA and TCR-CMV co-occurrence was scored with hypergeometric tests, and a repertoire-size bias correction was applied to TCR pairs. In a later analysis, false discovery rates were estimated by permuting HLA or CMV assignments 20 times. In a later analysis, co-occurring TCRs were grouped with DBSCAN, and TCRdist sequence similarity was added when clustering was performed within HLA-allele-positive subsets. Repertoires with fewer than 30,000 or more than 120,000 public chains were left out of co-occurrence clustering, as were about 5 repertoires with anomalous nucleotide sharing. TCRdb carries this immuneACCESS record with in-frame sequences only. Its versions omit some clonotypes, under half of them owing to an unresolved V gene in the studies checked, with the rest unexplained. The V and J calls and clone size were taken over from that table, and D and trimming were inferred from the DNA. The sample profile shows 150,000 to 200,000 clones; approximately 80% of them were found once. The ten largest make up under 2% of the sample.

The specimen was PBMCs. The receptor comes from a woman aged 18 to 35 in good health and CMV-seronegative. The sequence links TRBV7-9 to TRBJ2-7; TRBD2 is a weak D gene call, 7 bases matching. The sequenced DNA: TGTTCCAGCAGCTTAGGGGGGGGTTCCTCCTACGAGCAGTACTTC. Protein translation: CSSSLGGGSSYEQYF.